The 26 T cell receptor beta chains below all came from one sample that was sequenced in a study of T cells in Graves' hyperthyroidism and ophthalmopathy. The investigators amplified TCR beta CDR3 regions from RNA transcripts. The HTBI set primed first-round TCR CDR3 RT-PCR. TCRdb re-called the multiplex PCR reads through MiXCR, storing one row per CDR3 protein. The table has 560,000 or so distinct CDR3 sequences, roughly 46% seen once. The sample consisted of peripheral blood or thyroid tissue (not recorded which). These receptors all stem from a woman between 18 and 30 years old with Graves' hyperthyroidism.

Worth noting for this clonotype: A read error may account for a junction end that differs from germline. The CDR3 nucleotides are TGTGCCAGCAGCCCGCAACGGGCCGGGGGTCAGCCCGAGCATTTT. Its protein product is CASSPQRAGGQPEHF. The chain uses TRBV6-1 and TRBJ1-5; a possible D gene is TRBD1 (5 bases). Germline CDR1 MNHNS, CDR2 SASEGT. The CDR3 sequence is 15 residues long.

Many counts were recorded for this clonotype. This CDR3 is CASLSTLQETQYF. CDR3 coding DNA: TGTGCCTCCCTTTCGACTTTACAAGAGACCCAGTACTTC. The chain links TRBV10-3 to TRBJ2-5; D is uncertain. CDR1 is ENHRY and CDR2 is SYGVKD in the germline V gene. This CDR3 spans 13 amino acids. Trimming removed 11 bases from V and 2 bases from J, with 15 bases in between.

This clonotype occurred a few times. This chain joins TRBV7-8 and TRBJ1-5; no reliable D call. Deletions cut 2 bases from V and 6 bases from J, with 14 bases between. Germline CDR1 and CDR2: SGHVS and FQNEAQ. This CDR3 comprises 15 residues. CDR3 in DNA: TGTGCCAGCAGCTTATATGGAGGGCTTGGTCAGCCCCAGCATTTT. Its protein product is CASSLYGGLGQPQHF.

This clonotype was recorded a few times. V usage is TRBV6-6 and J usage is TRBJ2-5; D possibly corresponds to TRBD1 (5 bases). The CDR3 has 15 residues. CDR1 and CDR2 from the germline V gene are MNHNY and SVGAGI (reference sequence). V lost 0 bases and J lost 6, with 14 bases in between. The CDR3 DNA reads TGTGCCAGCAGTTACTCGCAACAGGTGGGAAAGACCCAGTACTTC. Translation gives CASSYSQQVGKTQYF.

On this clonotype: One end of the junction is discordant with germline, which a read error may explain. The chain links TRBV7-8 to TRBJ1-4; no reliable D call. The germline CDR1 and CDR2 sequences are SGHVS and FQNEAQ. There are 14 residues in the CDR3. CDR3 residues: CASSLRSISEKLSF. CDR3 coding DNA: TGTGCCAGCAGCTTGAGATCAATCTCGGAAAAACTGTCTTTT.

This chain links TRBV7-6 with TRBJ2-7; no clear D gene. The germline V and J ends were trimmed by 5 bases and 8 bases, with 19 bases remaining between them. CDR3 size: 14 residues. CDR1 and CDR2 (germline): SGHVS, FNYEAQ. The CDR3 DNA follows: TGTGCCAGCAGCCGAGAAAGAGATCAGCCCCAGCAGTACTTC. Encoded protein: CASSRERDQPQQYF.

V is TRBV5-1 and J is TRBJ1-2; D is unclear. Germline assignment: CDR1 SGHRS and CDR2 YFSETQ. This CDR3 has 14 amino acids. Trimming took 5 bases from V and 2 from J, leaving 13 bases between them. The CDR3 here is CASSLSVANYGYTF. The DNA of the CDR3 is TGCGCCAGCAGTTTAAGTGTCGCGAACTATGGCTACACCTTC.

The chain recombines TRBV25-1 with TRBJ1-5; TRBD1 agrees at 7 bases. V shed 11 bases, J shed 4 bases, and the junction held 2 bases outside the gene matches. Per the germline V gene, CDR1 is MGHDK and CDR2 is SYGVNS. The CDR3 has 11 residues. This chain's CDR3 is CAVRGNQPQHF. CDR3 coding DNA: TGTGCCGTCAGGGGGAATCAGCCCCAGCATTTT.

The chain carries TRBV7-2 and TRBJ1-4; 9 nucleotides align to TRBD1. The CDR3 sequence is 15 residues long. Per the germline V gene, CDR1 is SGHTA and CDR2 is FQGNSA. J lost 6 bases, V lost 6 bases, and 8 bases had no gene match. The CDR3 protein is CASRPTGGFYEKLFF. The CDR3 bases are TGTGCCAGCAGACCTACAGGGGGCTTTTATGAAAAACTGTTTTTT. The full variable domain, completed using reference TRBV7-2 and TRBJ1-4, is GAGVSQSPSNKVTEKGKDVELRCDPISGHTALYWYRQSLGQGLEFLIYFQGNSAPDKSGLPSDRFSAERTGGSVSTLTIQRTQQEDSAVYLCASRPTGGFYEKLFFGSGTQLSVL.

The chain combines TRBV5-8 with TRBJ1-5, with D possibly being TRBD1 (6 bases). From germline, CDR1 is SGHTS and CDR2 YDEGEE. Trimming took off 0 bases at V and 2 bases at J, with 9 bases between the two ends. This CDR3 contains 15 residues. CDR3 in amino acids: CASSLARQGNQPQHF. The CDR3 nucleotides are TGTGCCAGCAGCTTGGCCCGACAGGGCAATCAGCCCCAGCATTTT. The full variable domain, completed using reference TRBV5-8 and TRBJ1-5, is EAGVTQSPTHLIKTRGQQATLRCSPISGHTSVYWYQQALGLGLQFLLWYDEGEERNRGNFPPRFSGRQFPNYSSELNVNALELEDSALYLCASSLARQGNQPQHFGDGTRLSIL.

This CDR3 reads CASSLGLAGAGGETQYF. The CDR3 nucleotides read TGTGCCAGCAGCTTAGGACTAGCGGGAGCTGGCGGAGAGACCCAGTACTTC. The chain has TRBV7-2 and TRBJ2-5, with 12 bases aligning to TRBD2. Germline V gene sequence: CDR1 SGHTA, CDR2 FQGNSA. V lost 1 base, J lost 4 bases, and 7 bases stayed unmatched. The CDR3 totals 17 residues.

In this sample, this clonotype turned up a few times. The gene calls are TRBV5-1 and TRBJ1-2; D is ambiguous. The CDR3 contains 17 residues. Germline V gives CDR1 SGHRS, CDR2 YFSETQ. Deletions cut 1 base from V and 5 bases from J, with 21 bases between. CDR3 in amino acids: CASSLRSQQPLVYGYTF. DNA of the CDR3: TGCGCCAGCAGCTTGAGGTCTCAACAGCCCTTGGTGTATGGCTACACCTTC.

V usage is TRBV25-1 and J usage is TRBJ2-3; 10 nucleotides line up with TRBD2. CDR3 length: 16 amino acids. Trimming at V came to 2 bases and at J to 4 bases, leaving 6 bases not matched to a gene. The germline V gene encodes CDR1 MGHDK and CDR2 SYGVNS. The CDR3 nucleotides are TGTGCCAGCAGTGAACTTCGCCTAGCGGGAGCAGATACGCAGTATTTT. This sequence encodes CASSELRLAGADTQYF.

A remark on this clonotype: One end of the junction does not line up with germline, which may come from a read error. V and J are TRBV7-2 and TRBJ2-7; D is uncertain. This CDR3 comprises 15 residues. The germline V gene encodes CDR1 SGHTA and CDR2 FQGNSA. The CDR3: CASSQVPTTFAEQYF. The CDR3 bases are TGCGCCAGCAGCCAAGTTCCCACTACCTTCGCCGAGCAGTACTTC.

J is TRBJ2-5 and V is TRBV5-1; perhaps TRBD1 as D (6 bases). Trimming took off 0 bases at V and 7 bases at J, with 22 bases between the two ends. The CDR3 sequence is 17 residues long. Germline CDR1 reads SGHRS; CDR2 reads YFSETQ. The CDR3 nucleotides are TGCGCCAGCAGCTTGGACCCCCAGGGGACGTACCATGGGACCCAGTACTTC. Protein: CASSLDPQGTYHGTQYF.

The rearrangement joins TRBV20-1 to TRBJ1-1, with D possibly being TRBD1 (6 bases). The CDR3 has 13 residues. The V gene's germline CDR1 is DFQATT and CDR2 SNEGSKA (reference sequence). V gave up 3 bases and J gave up 1 base, with 9 bases separating them. The DNA of the CDR3 is TGCAGTGCTAGCCTAGGGGGGAACACTGAAGCTTTCTTT. It codes for CSASLGGNTEAFF.

The V gene is TRBV7-8, the J gene TRBJ2-5; 8 positions match TRBD2. This CDR3 spans 16 amino acids. The ends lost 0 bases at V and 5 bases at J; junction bases unmatched: 8. Germline V gene sequence: CDR1 SGHVS, CDR2 FQNEAQ. The CDR3 DNA is TGTGCCAGCAGCTTAGCGAGCGGGAGAGGTAGTGAGACCCAGTACTTC. Protein: CASSLASGRGSETQYF.

For this clonotype: One junction end does not reproduce the germline sequence, and a read error may be involved. CDR3 coding DNA: TGCAGTGCTAGAGATCCAGGGGGCCTCTACGGGCAGTACTTC. The encoded protein is CSARDPGGLYGQYF. V usage is TRBV20-1 and J usage is TRBJ2-7, with 8 bases identical to TRBD1. Germline V gene sequence: CDR1 DFQATT, CDR2 SNEGSKA (reference sequence). The CDR3 loop spans 14 amino acids.

This clonotype was observed at least ten times. This chain links TRBV7-9 with TRBJ1-1, with a weak D call TRBD1 (5 bases). CDR1 and CDR2 from the germline V gene are SEHNR and FQNEAQ (reference sequence). The CDR3 is 13 amino acids. Trimming stripped 5 bases from V and 4 bases from J, with 11 bases between. The CDR3 DNA sequence: TGTGCCAGCAGCGGGCAGGGCCGCACTGAAGCTTTCTTT. Translating it yields CASSGQGRTEAFF. Based on the CDR3 plus reference TRBV7-9 and TRBJ1-1, the full variable domain is DTGVSQNPRHKITKRGQNVTFRCDPISEHNRLYWYRQTLGQGPEFLTYFQNEAQLEKSRLLSDRFSAERPKGSFSTLEIQRTEQGDSAMYLCASSGQGRTEAFFGQGTRLTVV.

This clonotype was seen many times. The genes are TRBV24-1 and TRBJ1-4, with TRBD1 matching 9 bases. V was clipped by 4 bases and J by 5 bases; unmatched bases: 4. The CDR3 sequence is 15 residues long. The germline V gene has CDR1 KGHDR and CDR2 SFDVKD. This CDR3 is CATSDQGQGNEKLFF. The CDR3 DNA follows: TGTGCCACCAGTGACCAGGGACAGGGAAATGAAAAACTGTTTTTT.

The chain is built from TRBV11-1 and TRBJ1-2, with TRBD1 identical over 7 bases. V was pared by 0 bases and J by 7 bases, with 5 bases of the junction left unmatched. CDR1 and CDR2 (germline): SGHAT, FQDESV (reference sequence). This CDR3 is 14 amino acids long. The DNA for the CDR3 is TGTGCCAGCAGCTTAGCGACAGGGTTCGGTGGCTACACCTTC. This encodes CASSLATGFGGYTF.

This clonotype has a handful of counts. J is TRBJ2-7 and V is TRBV7-9; the D gene is possibly TRBD1 (6 bases). The CDR3 has 14 amino acids. V was pared by 11 bases and J by 1 base, with 18 bases between. Germline V gene lookup returns CDR1 SEHNR and CDR2 FQNEAQ (reference sequence). The CDR3 sequence: CACHEGEVSYEQYF. CDR3 in DNA: TGTGCCTGCCATGAGGGGGAAGTGTCCTACGAGCAGTACTTC.

As for this clonotype: The junction does not match germline at one end; this may be a read error. This rearrangement joins TRBV29-1 to TRBJ2-5; either TRBD1 or TRBD2 may supply D (5 bases each). Germline-derived CDR1 and CDR2 are SQVTM and ANQGSEA. The CDR3 totals 12 residues. CDR3 bases: TGTAGCGTCGGCCTAGGGGAAGAGACCCAGTACTTC. It yields the protein CSVGLGEETQYF.

In this sample, this clonotype turned up once. This chain uses TRBV7-9 with TRBJ1-6; no definite D call. The CDR3 consists of 15 residues. Trimming cost V 5 bases and J 1 base, with 9 bases left between them. Germline loops: CDR1 SEHNR, CDR2 FQNEAQ (reference sequence). This chain's CDR3 is CASSAGGSYNSPLHF. In nucleotides, the CDR3 is TGTGCCAGCAGCGCAGGAGGATCCTATAATTCACCCCTCCACTTT.

This rearrangement joins TRBV7-2 to TRBJ1-2, with 8 nucleotides matching TRBD1. This CDR3 contains 17 residues. After removal of 3 bases from V and 4 bases from J, the junction contained 13 bases not matched to a gene. Germline V gene lookup returns CDR1 SGHTA and CDR2 FQGNSA. CDR3 in DNA: TGTGCCAGCAGCTTGTCTTCAGGGGGCGCTGGGTTCTATGGCTACACCTTC. Residues: CASSLSSGGAGFYGYTF.

In this sample, this clonotype turned up a few times. V is TRBV9 and J is TRBJ1-4; TRBD1 matches at 7 bases. The CDR3 loop spans 15 amino acids. Unmatched junction bases numbered 4, after V lost 0 bases and J lost 5 bases. Germline assignment: CDR1 SGDLS and CDR2 YYNGEE. The CDR3 sequence: CASSVEGTVNEKLFF. The CDR3 nucleotides read TGTGCCAGCAGCGTAGAGGGGACAGTGAATGAAAAACTGTTTTTT.